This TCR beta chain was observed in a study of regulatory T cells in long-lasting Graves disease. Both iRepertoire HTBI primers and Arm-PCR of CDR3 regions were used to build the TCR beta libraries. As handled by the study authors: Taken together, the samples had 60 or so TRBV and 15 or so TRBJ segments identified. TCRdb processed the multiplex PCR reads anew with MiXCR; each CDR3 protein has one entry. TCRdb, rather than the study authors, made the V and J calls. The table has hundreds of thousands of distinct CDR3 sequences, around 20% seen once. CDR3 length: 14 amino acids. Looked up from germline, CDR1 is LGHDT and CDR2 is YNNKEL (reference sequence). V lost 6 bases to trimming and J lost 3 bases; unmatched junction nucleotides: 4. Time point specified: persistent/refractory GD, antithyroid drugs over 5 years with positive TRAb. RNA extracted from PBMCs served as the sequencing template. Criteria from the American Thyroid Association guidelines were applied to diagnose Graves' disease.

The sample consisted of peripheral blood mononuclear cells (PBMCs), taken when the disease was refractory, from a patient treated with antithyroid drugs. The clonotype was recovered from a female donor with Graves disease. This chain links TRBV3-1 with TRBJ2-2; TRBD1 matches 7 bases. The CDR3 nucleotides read TGTGCCAGCAGAGTAGGGACAGACACCGGGGAGCTGTTTTTT. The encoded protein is CASRVGTDTGELFF.